Listed here are 12 T cell receptor beta chains from one sample, sequenced in a study of shared clonotypes between healthy human individuals. Using immunoSEQ multiplex PCR, the repertoire was profiled, and TCRdb retains in-frame clones only, with some absent. Of a few hundred thousand clones listed, 97% are singletons. What was sequenced was naive CD4+ T cells sorted from blood. Subset specified: CD45RA+ positively selected. These receptors came from a woman younger than 45 in good health.

The CDR3 DNA sequence: TGTGCCAGCAGCTTATCTGAGCGGGAGACCCAGTACTTC. This encodes CASSLSERETQYF. This chain joins TRBV11-3 and TRBJ2-5, with a weak D call TRBD2 (5 bases). Deletions cut 2 bases from V and 5 bases from J, with 9 bases between. Germline V gene lookup returns CDR1 SGHNT and CDR2 YENEEA. The CDR3 is 13 amino acids. Using reference TRBV11-3 and TRBJ2-5 for the parts outside the CDR3, the full variable domain is EAGVVQSPRYKIIEKKQPVAFWCNPISGHNTLYWYLQNLGQGPELLIRYENEEAVDDSQLPKDRFSAERLKGVDSTLKIQPAELGDSAVYLCASSLSERETQYFGPGTRLLVL.

This chain links TRBV5-1 with TRBJ2-4; 7 bases are a match to TRBD1. The CDR3 is 16 amino acids. The trim removed 0 bases at V and 1 base at J, leaving 4 bases unmatched. Germline V gene sequence: CDR1 SGHRS, CDR2 YFSETQ. The CDR3 here is CASSLGDSLAKNIQYF. CDR3 sequence (DNA): TGCGCCAGCAGCTTGGGGGACAGCTTGGCCAAAAACATTCAGTACTTC.

The J gene is TRBJ1-1, the V gene TRBV7-6; TRBD1 aligns across 9 bases. The germline V gene encodes CDR1 SGHVS and CDR2 FNYEAQ. The CDR3 covers 15 residues. V lost 5 bases and J lost 2; bases outside the gene matches: 6. DNA for the CDR3: TGTGCCAGCAGCAACCCGGGACAGGGTAACACTGAAGCTTTCTTT. This sequence encodes CASSNPGQGNTEAFF.

The chain carries TRBV7-6 and TRBJ2-7, with TRBD2 matching over 10 bases. The CDR3 extends over 13 amino acids. The germline V gene encodes CDR1 SGHVS and CDR2 FNYEAQ. Trimming at V came to 5 bases and at J to 6 bases, leaving 4 bases not matched to a gene. CDR3 residues: CASSGLAGVEQYF. For the CDR3, the DNA is TGTGCCAGCAGCGGGCTAGCGGGAGTCGAGCAGTACTTC.

This chain uses TRBV28 with TRBJ1-1; 9 bases are a match to TRBD1. CDR1 MDHEN and CDR2 SYDVKM come from the germline V gene. The V gene end was trimmed by 5 bases and the J gene end by 3 bases; junction bases not matched to a gene: 13. This CDR3 is built from 17 residues. CDR3 sequence: CASSLAVGRQGDTEAFF. The DNA of the CDR3 is TGTGCCAGCAGTCTAGCTGTGGGGAGACAGGGGGACACTGAAGCTTTCTTT.

The genes are TRBV28 and TRBJ1-1; a weak D match, TRBD1 (6 bases). The CDR3 has 15 amino acids. With 5 bases removed from V and 4 bases from J, the gap between germline ends came to 17 bases. Germline lookup yields CDR1 MDHEN and CDR2 SYDVKM. CDR3 in amino acids: CASSPSQGWGTEAFF. Here the CDR3 DNA reads TGTGCCAGCAGTCCTTCACAGGGATGGGGCACTGAAGCTTTCTTT.

This clone was observed once. The chain carries TRBV5-4 and TRBJ2-5; 7 bases match TRBD2. Unmatched junction bases numbered 3, after V lost 2 bases and J lost 2 bases. From germline, CDR1 is SGHNT and CDR2 YYREEE (reference sequence). The CDR3 runs 14 residues. The CDR3 nucleotides read TGTGCCAGCAGCTTCGGGACTATTCAAGAGACCCAGTACTTC. Protein: CASSFGTIQETQYF.

The J gene is TRBJ1-2, the V gene TRBV28, with 8 bases fitting TRBD1. Germline V gene sequence: CDR1 MDHEN, CDR2 SYDVKM. The CDR3 runs 14 residues. With V trimmed by 7 bases and J by 7 bases, 11 bases remained unmatched. The CDR3 is CASTERTGLSGYTF. The CDR3 DNA reads as TGTGCCAGCACGGAAAGGACAGGGCTCTCTGGCTACACCTTC.

The chain combines TRBV7-6 with TRBJ2-2; tentative D call: TRBD1 (5 bases). The CDR3 is 14 residues long. CDR1 is SGHVS and CDR2 is FNYEAQ in the germline V gene. Between the trimmed V and J ends, which lost 3 bases and 5 bases, there was a span of 10 bases. The CDR3 nucleotides read TGTGCCAGCAGCTTCCAGCAGGGAACCGGGGAGCTGTTTTTT. Translated, it gives CASSFQQGTGELFF.

The V gene is TRBV4-2, the J gene TRBJ2-6, with D possibly being TRBD2 (5 bases). In germline, CDR1 is LGHNA, CDR2 YNFKEQ. The CDR3 runs 15 residues. V dropped 4 bases and J dropped 2 bases, with 9 bases sitting between them. In DNA form, the CDR3 reads TGTGCCAGCAGCCGGGCTAGCCCTGGGGCCAACGTCCTGACTTTC. It encodes CASSRASPGANVLTF.

This rearrangement joins TRBV5-8 to TRBJ2-3; D is perhaps TRBD1 (6 bases). The CDR3 is 12 residues long. The V and J ends lost 5 bases and 6 bases respectively, with 10 bases between them. CDR1 is SGHTS and CDR2 is YDEGEE in the germline V gene. CDR3 sequence reads: CASSLQGDTQYF. DNA of the CDR3: TGTGCCAGCAGTCTTCAGGGGGATACGCAGTATTTT.

This chain connects TRBV7-9 to TRBJ2-5, with 14 bases identical to TRBD2. The CDR3 runs to 15 residues. Germline CDR1 SEHNR, CDR2 FQNEAQ (reference sequence). V gave up 4 bases and J gave up 11 bases; unmatched junction bases: 9. The CDR3 spells CASSSGLAGVLGQYF. DNA of the CDR3: TGTGCCAGCAGCTCGGGACTAGCGGGAGTCCTCGGGCAGTACTTC.